This T cell receptor beta chain was obtained from a study of graft-versus-host responses after intestinal transplantation. Germline CDR1 SGHNT, CDR2 YYREEE (reference sequence). CDR3 length equals 15 residues. Germline trimming cut 1 base from V and 2 bases from J; bases unmatched to any gene: 2. Comments on this clone: No antigen is known for it.

Study observations and caveats: Circulating GvH clones peaking coincided with falling HvG clones soon after transplant.

Profiling relied on immunoSEQ multiplex PCR, and the TCRdb table lists in-frame clones only, not all of them. In the table there are about 14,000 clones, 70% to 85% of which are singletons. To release intraepithelial and lamina propria lymphocytes, the graft tissue was processed. The chain carries TRBV5-4 and TRBJ2-1; 8 bases agree with TRBD1. Sequenced material: ileum tissue, taken roughly 28 days after intestinal transplant. This sequence was found in a human patient who received an intestinal transplant, so some T cells may come from the graft donor. The CDR3 protein is CASSLSQGAYNEQFF. CDR3 sequence (DNA): TGTGCCAGCAGCTTGTCACAGGGGGCCTACAATGAGCAGTTCTTC.